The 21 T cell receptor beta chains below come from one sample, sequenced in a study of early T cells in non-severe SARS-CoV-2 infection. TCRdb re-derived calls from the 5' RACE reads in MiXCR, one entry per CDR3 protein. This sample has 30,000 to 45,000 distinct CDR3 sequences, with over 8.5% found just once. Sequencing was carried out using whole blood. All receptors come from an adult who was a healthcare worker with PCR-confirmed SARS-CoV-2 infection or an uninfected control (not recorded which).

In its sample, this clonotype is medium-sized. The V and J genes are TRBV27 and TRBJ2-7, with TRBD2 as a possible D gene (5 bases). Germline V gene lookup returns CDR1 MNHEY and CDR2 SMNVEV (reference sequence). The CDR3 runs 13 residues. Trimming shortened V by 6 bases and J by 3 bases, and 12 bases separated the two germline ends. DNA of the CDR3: TGTGCCAGCAGCCGACTTGGGAGCTACGAGCAGTACTTC. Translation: CASSRLGSYEQYF.

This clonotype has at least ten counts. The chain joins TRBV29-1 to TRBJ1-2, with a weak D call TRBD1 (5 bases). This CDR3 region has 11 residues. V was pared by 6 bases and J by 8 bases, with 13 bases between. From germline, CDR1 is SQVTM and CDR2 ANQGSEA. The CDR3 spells CSVERQMGYTF. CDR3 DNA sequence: TGCAGCGTAGAGCGACAGATGGGCTACACCTTC. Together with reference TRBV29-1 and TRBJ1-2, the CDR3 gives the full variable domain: SAVISQKPSRDICQRGTSLTIQCQVDSQVTMMFWYRQQPGQSLTLIATANQGSEATYESGFVIDKFPISRPNLTFSTLTVSNMSPEDSSIYLCSVERQMGYTFGSGTRLTVV.

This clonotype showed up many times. The CDR3 spells CASSLHGTQNTEAFF. The CDR3 coding sequence is TGTGCCAGCAGCCTCCACGGGACTCAGAACACTGAAGCTTTCTTT. This chain links TRBV7-3 with TRBJ1-1; possible D gene TRBD1, 5 bases. V shed 5 bases and J shed 1 base, with 14 bases lying between them. CDR1 and CDR2 (germline): SGHTA, FQGTGA. The CDR3 extends over 15 amino acids.

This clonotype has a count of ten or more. The CDR3 DNA follows: TGTGCCTGGAGTGTACGAAAGAGGGAGACCCAGTACTTC. Protein sequence: CAWSVRKRETQYF. The chain combines TRBV30 with TRBJ2-5; no clear D gene. Trimming cost V 0 bases and J 5 bases, with 10 bases left between them. This CDR3 comprises 13 residues. Germline V gene sequence: CDR1 GTSNPN, CDR2 SVGIG (reference sequence).

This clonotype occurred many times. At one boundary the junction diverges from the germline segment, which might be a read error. This CDR3 reads CSVEAGGLYNEQFF. As DNA, the CDR3 is TGCAGCGTCGAAGCGGGGGGGCTGTACAATGAGCAGTTCTTC. The gene calls are TRBV29-1 and TRBJ2-1, with 10 bases lining up with TRBD2. Germline V gives CDR1 SQVTM, CDR2 ANQGSEA. The CDR3 has 14 residues.

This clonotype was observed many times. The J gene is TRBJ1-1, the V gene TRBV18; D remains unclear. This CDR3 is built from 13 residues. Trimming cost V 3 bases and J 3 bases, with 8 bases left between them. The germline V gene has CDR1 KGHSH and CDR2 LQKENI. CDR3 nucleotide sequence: TGTGCCAGCTCACCCGGACCTGACACTGAAGCTTTCTTT. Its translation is CASSPGPDTEAFF. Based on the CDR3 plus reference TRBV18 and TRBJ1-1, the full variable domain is NAGVMQNPRHLVRRRGQEARLRCSPMKGHSHVYWYRQLPEEGLKFMVYLQKENIIDESGMPKERFSAEFPKEGPSILRIQQVVRGDSAAYFCASSPGPDTEAFFGQGTRLTVV.

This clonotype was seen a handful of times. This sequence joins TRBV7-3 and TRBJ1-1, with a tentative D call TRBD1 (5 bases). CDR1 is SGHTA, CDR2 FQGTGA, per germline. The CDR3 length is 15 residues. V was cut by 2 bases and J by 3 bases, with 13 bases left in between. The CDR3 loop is CASSLQGIGDTEAFF. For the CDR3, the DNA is TGTGCCAGCAGCTTACAGGGTATAGGGGACACTGAAGCTTTCTTT.

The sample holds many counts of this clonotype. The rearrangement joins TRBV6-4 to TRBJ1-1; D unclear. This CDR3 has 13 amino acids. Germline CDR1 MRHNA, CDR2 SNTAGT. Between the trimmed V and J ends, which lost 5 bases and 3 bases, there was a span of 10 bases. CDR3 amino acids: CASSSGFDTEAFF. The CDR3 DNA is TGTGCCAGCAGTAGCGGGTTTGACACTGAAGCTTTCTTT.

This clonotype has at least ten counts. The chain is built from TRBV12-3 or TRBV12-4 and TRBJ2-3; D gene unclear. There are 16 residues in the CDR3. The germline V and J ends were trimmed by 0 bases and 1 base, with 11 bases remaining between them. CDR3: CASSLARPKRTDTQYF. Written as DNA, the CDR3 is TGTGCCAGCAGTTTAGCGCGACCAAAACGCACAGATACGCAGTATTTT.

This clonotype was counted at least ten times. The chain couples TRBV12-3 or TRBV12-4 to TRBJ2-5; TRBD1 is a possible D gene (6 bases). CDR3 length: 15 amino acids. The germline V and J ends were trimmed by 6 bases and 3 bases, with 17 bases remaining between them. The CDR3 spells CASSPRGQPEETQYF. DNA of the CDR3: TGTGCCAGCAGCCCCCGTGGACAGCCGGAAGAGACCCAGTACTTC.

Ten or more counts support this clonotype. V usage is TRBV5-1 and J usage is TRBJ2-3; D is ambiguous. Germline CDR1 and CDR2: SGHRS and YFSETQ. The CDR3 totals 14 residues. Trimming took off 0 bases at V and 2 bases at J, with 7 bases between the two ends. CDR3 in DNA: TGCGCCAGCAGCTTGGCGGGCTTCACAGATACGCAGTATTTT. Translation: CASSLAGFTDTQYF.

CDR3 residues: CSARDLLYTGELFF. DNA for the CDR3: TGCAGTGCTCGTGACCTGCTATACACCGGGGAGCTGTTTTTT. The chain recombines TRBV20-1 with TRBJ2-2; unclear D gene. With 5 bases removed from V and 3 bases from J, the gap between germline ends came to 13 bases. Germline CDR1 DFQATT, CDR2 SNEGSKA (reference sequence). The CDR3 runs 14 residues.

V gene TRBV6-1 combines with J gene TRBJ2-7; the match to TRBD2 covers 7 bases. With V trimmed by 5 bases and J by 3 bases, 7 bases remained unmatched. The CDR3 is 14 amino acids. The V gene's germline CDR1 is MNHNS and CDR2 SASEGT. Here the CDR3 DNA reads TGTGCCAGCAGTTTCGGGGGGATTGGCTACGAGCAGTACTTC. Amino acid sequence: CASSFGGIGYEQYF.

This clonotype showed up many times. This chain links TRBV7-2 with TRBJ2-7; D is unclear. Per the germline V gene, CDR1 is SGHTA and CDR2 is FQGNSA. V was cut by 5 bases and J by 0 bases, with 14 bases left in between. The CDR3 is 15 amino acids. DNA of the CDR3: TGTGCCAGCAGCCCTCGAGCCGGGCGCTCCTACGAGCAGTACTTC. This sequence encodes CASSPRAGRSYEQYF.

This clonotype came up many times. The CDR3 sequence is CASSLQAINSPLHF. CDR3 nucleotides: TGTGCCAGCAGTTTGCAAGCAATTAATTCACCCCTCCACTTT. The chain links TRBV27 to TRBJ1-6; no clear D. The CDR3 spans 14 residues. V was shortened by 3 bases and J by 6 bases, with 9 bases between the two germline ends. Germline CDR1 and CDR2: MNHEY and SMNVEV (reference sequence).

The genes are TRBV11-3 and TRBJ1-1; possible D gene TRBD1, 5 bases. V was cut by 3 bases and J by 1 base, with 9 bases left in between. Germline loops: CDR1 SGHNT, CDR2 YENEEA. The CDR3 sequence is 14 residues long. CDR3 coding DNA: TGTGCCAGCAGCTTGGACAACCAGAACACTGAAGCTTTCTTT. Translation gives CASSLDNQNTEAFF.

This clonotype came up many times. The chain's CDR3 is CASSATVKKLFF. DNA of the CDR3: TGTGCCAGCAGCGCCACAGTGAAAAAACTGTTTTTT. This rearrangement joins TRBV7-9 to TRBJ1-4; no reliable D call. This CDR3 region has 12 residues. The V and J ends lost 5 bases and 9 bases respectively, with 10 bases between them. CDR1 is SEHNR, CDR2 FQNEAQ, per germline (reference sequence). The whole variable domain, filled in from reference TRBV7-9 and TRBJ1-4, reads DTGVSQNPRHKITKRGQNVTFRCDPISEHNRLYWYRQTLGQGPEFLTYFQNEAQLEKSRLLSDRFSAERPKGSFSTLEIQRTEQGDSAMYLCASSATVKKLFFGSGTQLSVL.

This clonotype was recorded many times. The CDR3 loop reads CASSLGADSLYEQYF. In nucleotides, the CDR3 is TGCGCCAGCAGCTTGGGCGCAGACAGCCTCTACGAGCAGTACTTC. The chain uses TRBV5-1 and TRBJ2-7; D might be TRBD1 (5 bases). The CDR3 runs 15 residues. V lost 0 bases and J 3 bases, leaving 13 bases between the germline ends. CDR1 and CDR2 from the germline V gene are SGHRS and YFSETQ.

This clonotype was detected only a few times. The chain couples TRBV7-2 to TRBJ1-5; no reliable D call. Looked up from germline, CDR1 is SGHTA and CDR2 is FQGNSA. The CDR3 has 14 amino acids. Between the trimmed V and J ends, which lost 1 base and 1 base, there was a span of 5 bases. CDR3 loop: CASSLDRSNQPQHF. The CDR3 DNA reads TGTGCCAGCAGCTTAGACAGAAGCAATCAGCCCCAGCATTTT.

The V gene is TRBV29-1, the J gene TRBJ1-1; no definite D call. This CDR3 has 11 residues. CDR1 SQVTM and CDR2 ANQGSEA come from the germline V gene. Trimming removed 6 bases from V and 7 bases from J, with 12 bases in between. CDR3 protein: CSVRILSEAFF. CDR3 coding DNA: TGCAGCGTCCGGATCCTTAGTGAAGCTTTCTTT.

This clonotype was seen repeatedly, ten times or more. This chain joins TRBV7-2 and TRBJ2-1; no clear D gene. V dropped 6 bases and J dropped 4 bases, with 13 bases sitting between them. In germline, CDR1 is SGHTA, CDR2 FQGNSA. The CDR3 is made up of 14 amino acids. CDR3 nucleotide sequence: TGTGCCAGCAGAACCCCAGTGCGGTACAATGAGCAGTTCTTC. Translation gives CASRTPVRYNEQFF.